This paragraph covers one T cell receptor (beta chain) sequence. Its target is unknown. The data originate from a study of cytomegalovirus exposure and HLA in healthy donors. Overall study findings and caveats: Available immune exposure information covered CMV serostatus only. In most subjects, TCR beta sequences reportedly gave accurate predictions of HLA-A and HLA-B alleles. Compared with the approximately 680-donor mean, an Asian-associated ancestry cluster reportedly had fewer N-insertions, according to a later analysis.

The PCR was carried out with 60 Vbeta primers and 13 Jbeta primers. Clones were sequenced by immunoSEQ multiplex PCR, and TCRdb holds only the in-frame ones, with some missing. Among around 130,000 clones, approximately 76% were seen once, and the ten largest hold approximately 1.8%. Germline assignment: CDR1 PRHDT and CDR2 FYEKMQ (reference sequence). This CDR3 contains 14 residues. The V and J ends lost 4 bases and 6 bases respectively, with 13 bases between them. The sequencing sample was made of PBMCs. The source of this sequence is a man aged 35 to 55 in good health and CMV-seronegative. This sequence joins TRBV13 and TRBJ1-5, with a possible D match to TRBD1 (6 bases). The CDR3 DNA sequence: TGTGCCAGCAGCTCACAGGGCGCGGGTCAGCCCCAGCATTTT. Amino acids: CASSSQGAGQPQHF.